This entry lists 31 T cell receptor beta chains sequenced from one sample in a study of spatial heterogeneity in lung cancer. The time point is: sample taken at primary tumor resection. Extraction of whole RNA from tumor, nontumor lung or frozen PBMC preceded unsorted sequencing. TCRdb processed the 5' RACE reads anew with MiXCR; each CDR3 protein has one entry. The sample gives 2,700 or so distinct CDR3 sequences, roughly 8.5% of which show up once; around 41% is in the top ten. Sequencing used normal lung tissue next to the tumor, obtained at surgery. Source of these receptors: a male donor with early-stage non-small cell lung cancer.

This clonotype ranks as medium-sized. Found in a library prepared for alpha chains, this beta chain is an off-target read, and its abundance has little meaning. J is TRBJ2-1 and V is TRBV7-8; D might be TRBD2 (6 bases). This CDR3 has 14 amino acids. CDR1 and CDR2 (germline): SGHVS, FQNEAQ. The V and J ends lost 3 bases and 9 bases respectively, with 15 bases between them. The CDR3 loop is CASSFAGPAVEQFF. DNA for the CDR3: TGTGCCAGCAGCTTTGCGGGACCTGCCGTTGAGCAGTTCTTC.

As for this clonotype: This beta chain is an unintended read in a library built for alpha chains; its size means little. The chain carries TRBV5-1 and TRBJ1-4; maybe TRBD1 (6 bases). The CDR3 is 16 residues long. Trimming took 4 bases from V and 8 from J, leaving 21 bases between them. Per germline, CDR1 SGHRS and CDR2 YFSETQ. The CDR3 loop reads CASSHNPEGVVEKLFF. The CDR3 coding sequence is TGCGCCAGCAGCCATAACCCGGAGGGGGTTGTGGAAAAACTGTTTTTT.

In its sample, this clonotype was seen many times. This beta chain is an unintended read in a library built for alpha chains; its size means little. The chain carries TRBV11-2 and TRBJ2-3, with D perhaps given as TRBD1 or TRBD2 (5 bases each). V gave up 2 bases and J gave up 5 bases, with 11 bases separating them. The CDR3 contains 14 residues. Looked up from germline, CDR1 is SGHAT and CDR2 is FQNNGV. CDR3 in amino acids: CASSLFGGVDTQYF. CDR3 nucleotide sequence: TGTGCCAGCAGCTTATTTGGGGGAGTAGATACGCAGTATTTT.

By share, this clonotype ranks as medium-sized (0.01 to 0.1%). This beta chain is a stray read from a library made for alpha chains; its abundance is not meaningful. The V gene is TRBV7-8, the J gene TRBJ2-1; D is perhaps TRBD1 (5 bases). CDR3 size: 16 residues. V was clipped by 2 bases and J by 5 bases, with 16 bases between them. The V gene's germline CDR1 is SGHVS and CDR2 FQNEAQ. CDR3 nucleotide sequence: TGTGCCAGCAGCTTACAGGGATCGGCAGGGCACAATGAGCAGTTCTTC. It is translated as CASSLQGSAGHNEQFF.

This clonotype ranks as medium-sized. This beta chain is an off-target read within a library intended for alpha chains, so its frequency means little. The chain couples TRBV5-1 to TRBJ2-3, with 10 bases aligning to TRBD2. The CDR3 runs to 15 residues. The germline V gene encodes CDR1 SGHRS and CDR2 YFSETQ. The V and J ends lost 0 bases and 4 bases, in that order; junction bases with no gene match: 2. CDR3: CASSLALAGADTQYF. The CDR3, as DNA: TGCGCCAGCAGCTTGGCCCTAGCGGGAGCAGATACGCAGTATTTT.

In its sample, this clonotype was seen many times. This beta chain is a stray sequence in a library constructed for alpha chains; its clone size is not meaningful. This chain uses TRBV6-5 with TRBJ1-5; D remains unclear. This CDR3 is built from 13 residues. CDR1 and CDR2 from the germline V gene are MNHEY and SVGAGI. Trimming shortened V by 6 bases and J by 0 bases, and 6 bases separated the two germline ends. The CDR3 here is CASRSHSNQPQHF. The CDR3 nucleotides read TGTGCCAGCAGGTCCCATAGCAATCAGCCCCAGCATTTT.

In this sample, this clonotype is medium-sized. Found in a library prepared for alpha chains, this beta chain is an off-target read, and its abundance has little meaning. The chain has TRBV7-2 and TRBJ2-7; TRBD1 is a possible D gene (6 bases). The germline gives CDR1 SGHTA, CDR2 FQGNSA. The CDR3 is 14 amino acids. Trimming cost V 5 bases and J 0 bases, with 11 bases left between them. The CDR3 sequence is CASSLDRNSYEQYF. The CDR3 DNA follows: TGTGCCAGCAGCCTAGACAGGAACTCCTACGAGCAGTACTTC. The whole variable domain, filled in from reference TRBV7-2 and TRBJ2-7, reads GAGVSQSPSNKVTEKGKDVELRCDPISGHTALYWYRQSLGQGLEFLIYFQGNSAPDKSGLPSDRFSAERTGGSVSTLTIQRTQQEDSAVYLCASSLDRNSYEQYFGPGTRLTVT.

This clonotype qualifies as medium-sized. This beta chain came through as a stray read in a library set up for alpha chains, and its size says little. The rearrangement uses TRBV30 and TRBJ1-1; the D gene is possibly TRBD1 (6 bases). The CDR3 runs 13 residues. Germline-derived CDR1 and CDR2 are GTSNPN and SVGIG (reference sequence). V was shortened by 2 bases and J by 4 bases, with 11 bases between the two germline ends. The CDR3 region has the DNA TGTGCCTGGAGTAACAGGGAGGGCACTGAAGCTTTCTTT. Residues: CAWSNREGTEAFF.

This clonotype is medium-sized. This beta chain appears as a stray read in a library generated for alpha chains; its size is not informative. The chain combines TRBV11-2 with TRBJ2-2, with D uncertain. The CDR3 runs 15 residues. Germline values: CDR1 SGHAT, CDR2 FQNNGV. V was cut by 2 bases and J by 2 bases, with 9 bases left in between. The CDR3 coding sequence is TGTGCCAGCAGCTTATGGCAGAGAAACACCGGGGAGCTGTTTTTT. As protein: CASSLWQRNTGELFF.

This clonotype is medium-sized within its sample. With the library built for alpha chains, this beta chain is off target and its frequency is not meaningful. The rearrangement joins TRBV27 to TRBJ1-1; D is undetermined. Germline CDR1 is MNHEY and CDR2 is SMNVEV (reference sequence). Trimming removed 5 bases at V and 0 bases at J, with 7 bases between. This CDR3 contains 13 residues. The CDR3 coding sequence is TGTGCCAGCAGTCTCGGAATGAACACTGAAGCTTTCTTT. Translating it yields CASSLGMNTEAFF.

Sample share makes this clonotype medium-sized. As an off-target read in a library built for alpha chains, this beta chain has a frequency of little significance. The chain joins TRBV25-1 to TRBJ2-7; possibly TRBD1 for D (7 bases). The V gene's germline CDR1 is MGHDK and CDR2 SYGVNS. Trimming removed 8 bases at V and 6 bases at J, with 14 bases between. The CDR3 consists of 12 residues. CDR3 loop: CASCRGEGEQYF. The CDR3 region has the DNA TGTGCCAGCTGCAGGGGGGAAGGCGAGCAGTACTTC.

This clonotype occurred many times. Little can be read into the size of this beta chain, an off-target read in a library designed for alpha chains. This chain links TRBV20-1 with TRBJ2-6; D ambiguous. There are 13 residues in the CDR3. The germline V and J ends were trimmed by 5 bases and 0 bases, with 5 bases remaining between them. Germline assignment: CDR1 DFQATT and CDR2 SNEGSKA (reference sequence). This chain's CDR3 is CSAWDSGANVLTF. CDR3 nucleotides: TGCAGTGCTTGGGACTCTGGGGCCAACGTCCTGACTTTC.

This clonotype is medium-sized (0.01 to 0.1%) in the sample. Being off target in a library aimed at alpha chains, this beta chain has a size of little meaning. The gene calls are TRBV9 and TRBJ1-2; 7 bases align to TRBD1. This CDR3 contains 13 residues. CDR1 and CDR2 from the germline V gene are SGDLS and YYNGEE. Trimming removed 3 bases from V and 4 bases from J; junction bases left unmatched: 3. Written as DNA, the CDR3 is TGTGCCAGCAGCGGGGACAGCTCCTATGGCTACACCTTC. It specifies CASSGDSSYGYTF.

Judged by abundance, this clonotype is medium-sized (0.01 to 0.1%). This beta chain slipped into a library made for alpha chains as a stray read, so its size is not meaningful. The V gene is TRBV30, the J gene TRBJ1-1; D gene ambiguous. Per the germline V gene, CDR1 is GTSNPN and CDR2 is SVGIG (reference sequence). V lost 2 bases and J 0 bases, leaving 7 bases between the germline ends. The CDR3 sequence is 13 residues long. DNA of the CDR3: TGTGCCTGGAGTAGGGTGGTGAACACTGAAGCTTTCTTT. It translates to CAWSRVVNTEAFF.

This clonotype is medium-sized in the sample. In a library made to pick up alpha chains, this beta chain is a stray read with a size that means little. This chain uses TRBV5-8 with TRBJ2-4, with unresolved D. Germline CDR1 and CDR2: SGHTS and YDEGEE. The length of the CDR3 is 16 residues. V lost 0 bases and J lost 0, with 10 bases in between. In nucleotides, the CDR3 is TGTGCCAGCAGCTTGGGGCTCGTCCTAGCCAAAAACATTCAGTACTTC. This codes for CASSLGLVLAKNIQYF.

This clonotype was detected many times. This beta chain is an unintended read in a library built for alpha chains; its size means little. The chain recombines TRBV27 with TRBJ2-3; 7 nucleotides match TRBD2. Unmatched junction bases numbered 5, after V lost 3 bases and J lost 2 bases. This CDR3 region has 15 residues. From germline, CDR1 is MNHEY and CDR2 SMNVEV (reference sequence). The CDR3 DNA reads as TGTGCCAGCAGTTTTGCTAGCGGCATCACAGATACGCAGTATTTT. Its translation: CASSFASGITDTQYF.

Within the sample, this clonotype is medium-sized. This beta chain turned up in a library designed for alpha chains; as an off-target read, its abundance says little. The chain joins TRBV29-1 to TRBJ1-3, with 8 bases identical to TRBD1. The CDR3 sequence is 13 residues long. With V trimmed by 6 bases and J by 3 bases, 4 bases remained unmatched. Germline CDR1 and CDR2: SQVTM and ANQGSEA. The CDR3 sequence is CSVRTGSGNTIYF. In nucleotides, the CDR3 is TGCAGCGTCCGGACAGGGAGTGGAAACACCATATATTTT.

In its sample, this clonotype was seen many times. This beta chain was picked up by a library intended for alpha chains and is off target, so its count carries little meaning. V and J are TRBV18 and TRBJ2-2; D perhaps matches TRBD1 (6 bases). Trimming left V 3 bases short and J 1 base short, with 12 bases between. The CDR3 is 16 residues long. In germline, CDR1 is KGHSH, CDR2 LQKENI. CDR3 nucleotides: TGTGCCAGCTCACCTCCTGACAGGCTGAACACCGGGGAGCTGTTTTTT. It codes for CASSPPDRLNTGELFF.

By frequency in the sample, this clonotype is medium-sized. As an off-target read in a library built for alpha chains, this beta chain has a frequency of little significance. The gene calls are TRBV5-1 and TRBJ2-2; no clear D. The CDR3 contains 14 residues. Trimming left V 0 bases short and J 2 bases short, with 5 bases between. In germline, CDR1 is SGHRS, CDR2 YFSETQ. The CDR3 sequence: CASSLEGNTGELFF. The CDR3 DNA sequence: TGCGCCAGCAGCTTGGAGGGAAACACCGGGGAGCTGTTTTTT.

This clonotype was observed at least ten times. As an off-target read in a library built for alpha chains, this beta chain has a frequency of little significance. The rearrangement links TRBV6-2 or TRBV6-3 to TRBJ2-4, with 9 bases identical to TRBD2. This CDR3 region has 15 residues. The ends lost 6 bases at V and 7 bases at J; junction bases unmatched: 10. CDR1 is MNHEY, CDR2 SVGEGT, per germline. The CDR3 is CASRISSGESNIQYF. The CDR3 region has the DNA TGTGCCAGCAGGATTTCTAGCGGGGAAAGCAACATTCAGTACTTC.

This clonotype appeared many times. This beta chain appears as a stray read in a library generated for alpha chains; its size is not informative. The rearrangement uses TRBV24-1 and TRBJ2-3, with 9 bases fitting TRBD2. The V segment lost 6 bases and the J segment 1 base; nucleotides outside the gene matches: 4. Germline V gene lookup returns CDR1 KGHDR and CDR2 SFDVKD. This CDR3 is 15 amino acids long. CDR3 sequence: CATSLAGSGTDTQYF. CDR3 nucleotides: TGTGCCACCAGTCTAGCGGGGTCAGGCACAGATACGCAGTATTTT.

By sample share, this clonotype is medium-sized. Since it is a stray read in a library aimed at alpha chains, this beta chain has a size that is not meaningful. V is TRBV12-5 and J is TRBJ1-1, with 10 bases fitting TRBD1. CDR1 LGHNT and CDR2 FRNRAP come from the germline V gene. CDR3 length equals 16 residues. The V and J ends lost 6 bases and 2 bases, in that order; junction bases with no gene match: 9. Written as DNA, the CDR3 is TGTGCTAGTGGCCACCGCGGGACAGGGGTAAACACTGAAGCTTTCTTT. Its translation is CASGHRGTGVNTEAFF.

In this sample, this clonotype turned up many times. Since it is a stray read in a library aimed at alpha chains, this beta chain has a size that is not meaningful. V gene TRBV20-1 combines with J gene TRBJ2-3; 8 bases align to TRBD2. Germline V gene data show CDR1 as DFQATT and CDR2 as SNEGSKA (reference sequence). V lost 5 bases and J lost 1; bases outside the gene matches: 5. This CDR3 comprises 14 residues. The CDR3 coding sequence is TGCAGTGCTCGTCATAGCGGGGGCACAGATACGCAGTATTTT. Protein product: CSARHSGGTDTQYF.

This clonotype has at least ten counts. This beta chain represents an off-target read in a library built for alpha chains; its size is of limited meaning. The chain uses TRBV12-3 or TRBV12-4 and TRBJ2-7; D may be TRBD1 (5 bases). This CDR3 has 12 amino acids. Between the trimmed V and J ends, which lost 5 bases and 3 bases, there was a span of 8 bases. CDR3 nucleotide sequence: TGTGCCAGCAGTCTTGACAGCTACGAGCAGTACTTC. Its protein product is CASSLDSYEQYF.

With regard to this clonotype: The library was prepared for alpha chains; this beta chain is a stray read, so its frequency means little. V is TRBV29-1 and J is TRBJ2-7; a possible D gene is TRBD1 (6 bases). The CDR3 is 13 residues long. Germline V gene lookup returns CDR1 SQVTM and CDR2 ANQGSEA. Trimming removed 5 bases from V and 6 bases from J, with 17 bases in between. The CDR3 protein is CSVSWLGGAEQYF. The CDR3 region has the DNA TGCAGCGTTAGTTGGCTAGGGGGAGCCGAGCAGTACTTC.

In its sample, this clonotype was seen many times. At one end the junction does not follow the germline gene, possibly because of a read error. A library made for alpha chains picked up this beta chain off target, so its size means little. The V call is TRBV5-1, the J call TRBJ2-1; 7 positions agree with TRBD1. Germline V gene data show CDR1 as SGHRS and CDR2 as YFSETQ. The CDR3 contains 12 residues. CDR3 sequence: CASSPDRAQPHF. The CDR3 bases are TGCGCCAGCAGTCCTGACAGGGCCCAACCCCACTTC.

By sample fraction, this clonotype is medium-sized. In a library made to pick up alpha chains, this beta chain is a stray read with a size that means little. The chain couples TRBV7-9 to TRBJ2-7; weak D call: TRBD2 (7 bases). Between the trimmed V and J ends, which lost 2 bases and 1 base, there was a span of 15 bases. This CDR3 region has 16 residues. The germline CDR1 and CDR2 sequences are SEHNR and FQNEAQ (reference sequence). CDR3 sequence (DNA): TGTGCCAGCAGCTTATTGGGAGGGGGATCGTCCTACGAGCAGTACTTC. Amino acid sequence: CASSLLGGGSSYEQYF.

Comments on this clonotype: This beta chain is an off-target read within a library intended for alpha chains, so its frequency means little. The CDR3 bases are TGCAGCGGGGTATCCAAAAACATTCAGTACTTC. This codes for CSGVSKNIQYF. This chain connects TRBV29-1 to TRBJ2-4, with D unresolved. CDR1 SQVTM and CDR2 ANQGSEA come from the germline V gene. V gave up 7 bases and J gave up 2 bases, with 6 bases separating them. The CDR3 length is 11 residues.

By its share, this clonotype is medium-sized (0.01 to 0.1%). Found in a library prepared for alpha chains, this beta chain is an off-target read, and its abundance has little meaning. The chain couples TRBV5-1 to TRBJ2-2, with 14 positions matching TRBD2. CDR3 length: 20 amino acids. J was trimmed by 1 base and V by 3 bases; bases with no gene match: 11. Germline-derived CDR1 and CDR2 are SGHRS and YFSETQ. Here the CDR3 DNA reads TGCGCCAGCAGCTCCACTTGGACTAGCGGGAGGCCGAAGAACACCGGGGAGCTGTTTTTT. As protein: CASSSTWTSGRPKNTGELFF.

By its share, this clonotype is medium-sized. This beta chain turned up in a library designed for alpha chains; as an off-target read, its abundance says little. The chain uses TRBV5-1 and TRBJ2-2; a weak D match, TRBD2 (6 bases). The CDR3 has 14 residues. The V end lost 4 bases, the J end lost 4 bases, and 11 bases lay between the germline ends. Germline CDR1 SGHRS, CDR2 YFSETQ. The CDR3: CASSTGTGTGELFF. The DNA of the CDR3 is TGCGCCAGCAGCACCGGGACTGGCACCGGGGAGCTGTTTTTT.

This clonotype was picked up many times. The library was designed around alpha chains, so this beta chain is a stray read whose abundance carries little weight. The chain employs TRBV12-3 or TRBV12-4 and TRBJ2-3, with 16 bases aligning to TRBD2. J gave up 0 bases and V 6 bases, and 9 bases lay outside the gene matches. The CDR3 is 19 residues long. The DNA of the CDR3 is TGTGCCAGCAGCCACCCGGGACTAGCGGGAGGGCCGAGCACAGATACGCAGTATTTT. It encodes CASSHPGLAGGPSTDTQYF.